The clone carrying this T cell receptor beta chain appeared a few times. Its antigen is still unknown. Primers for the PCR totalled 60 Vbeta and 13 Jbeta. Measured with immunoSEQ multiplex PCR; TCRdb has only the in-frame clones, and not every one. This table has some 110,000 clones, roughly three fifths appearing once. This CDR3 spans 10 amino acids. Germline values: CDR1 DFQATT, CDR2 SNEGSKA (reference sequence). Trimming shortened V by 8 bases and J by 3 bases, and 8 bases separated the two germline ends. The entry originates in a study of cytomegalovirus exposure and HLA in healthy donors. Overall study findings and caveats: TCR beta V- and J-gene trimming was later associated with a missense DCLRE1C variant. A later look showed TCR association rates differing by HLA locus, highest for DRB1 and lowest for HLA-C. Some V segments, including TRBV6-2 and TRBV6-3, were excluded as indistinguishable. For most subjects, TCR beta sequences were reported to predict HLA-A and HLA-B alleles with accuracy.

The material sequenced was PBMCs. This chain connects TRBV20-1 to TRBJ2-7; possible D gene TRBD1, 5 bases. This TCR was sampled from a man aged 18 to 30 in good health and CMV-seronegative. The CDR3 loop is CSPDSYEQYF. CDR3 in DNA: TGCAGTCCAGACAGCTACGAGCAGTACTTC.